The T cell receptor (beta chain) under discussion was sequenced for a study of T cell responses to AZD1222 COVID-19 vaccine. Pooled samples include second doses given at about 4 or 12 weeks. A note on this clone: The target antigen is unknown.

Study results and limitations: Targets within unmutated variant regions were reportedly found for nearly half of spike-specific TCRs. Seropositive status at baseline applied to only five or six AZD1222 recipients.

Germline-derived CDR1 and CDR2 are MDHEN and SYDVKM. This CDR3 comprises 13 residues. The germline V and J ends were trimmed by 3 bases and 6 bases, with 11 bases remaining between them. The repertoire was sequenced with immunoSEQ multiplex PCR; TCRdb's copy has only in-frame clones and lacks some. The sample lists 110,000 or so clones, roughly nine tenths occurring once. The source was peripheral blood, collected 28 days after the second AZD1222 dose. This sequence was found in an adult who received the AZD1222 COVID-19 vaccine. The chain employs TRBV28 and TRBJ1-1; D perhaps matches TRBD1 (5 bases). CDR3 sequence (DNA): TGTGCCAGCAGTTTTCGGCGGGACGCTGAAGCTTTCTTT. Translated, it gives CASSFRRDAEAFF. The whole variable domain, remainder taken from reference TRBV28 and TRBJ1-1, is DVKVTQSSRYLVKRTGEKVFLECVQDMDHENMFWYRQDPGLGLRLIYFSYDVKMKEKGDIPEGYSVSREKKERFSLILESASTNQTSMYLCASSFRRDAEAFFGQGTRLTVV.